The clone carrying this TCR beta chain has a count of ten or more. CDR1 and CDR2 (germline): SQVTM, ANQGSEA. This CDR3 has 10 amino acids. Trimming took 6 bases from V and 4 from J, leaving 6 bases between them. TCRdb re-called the RT-PCR reads with MiXCR, one entry per CDR3 protein. In the table there are about 700,000 distinct CDR3 sequences, 11% to 15% of which are singletons. The clonotype comes from a female donor in good health, serving as a healthy control. V and J are TRBV29-1 and TRBJ2-5; no definite D call. Sequencing was carried out using memory CD4+ T cells from blood. CDR3 region: CSVGLETQYF. CDR3 sequence (DNA): TGCAGCGTGGGTTTAGAGACCCAGTACTTC.